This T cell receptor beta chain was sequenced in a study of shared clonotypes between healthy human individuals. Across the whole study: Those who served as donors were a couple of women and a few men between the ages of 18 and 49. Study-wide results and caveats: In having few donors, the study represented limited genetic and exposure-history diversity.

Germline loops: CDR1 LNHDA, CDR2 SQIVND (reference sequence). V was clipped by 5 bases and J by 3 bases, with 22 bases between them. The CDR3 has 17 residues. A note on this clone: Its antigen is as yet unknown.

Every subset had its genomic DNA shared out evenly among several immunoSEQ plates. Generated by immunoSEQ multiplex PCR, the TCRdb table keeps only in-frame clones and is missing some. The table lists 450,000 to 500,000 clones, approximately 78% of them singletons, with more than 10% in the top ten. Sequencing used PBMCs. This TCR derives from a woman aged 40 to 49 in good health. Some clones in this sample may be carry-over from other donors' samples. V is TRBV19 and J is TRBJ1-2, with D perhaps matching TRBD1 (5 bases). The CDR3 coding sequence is TGTGCCAGTAGTCGGAACGGTAAAAGGGAAGGGGACTATGGCTACACCTTC. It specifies CASSRNGKREGDYGYTF.